The 23 T cell receptor beta chains listed next were all sequenced from one sample in a study of cytomegalovirus exposure and HLA in healthy donors. In the PCR, 60 Vbeta and 13 Jbeta primers were used. Measured with immunoSEQ multiplex PCR; TCRdb has only the in-frame clones, and not every one. Among more than 200,000 clones listed, 70% were seen once. Source material: PBMCs. These receptors were collected from a man aged 35-49 years in good health and CMV-seropositive.

This clone was observed a single time. The rearrangement uses TRBV5-1 and TRBJ1-2, with 7 positions matching TRBD1. Trimming removed 5 bases from V and 0 bases from J; junction bases left unmatched: 10. CDR3 size: 16 residues. Germline V gives CDR1 SGHRS, CDR2 YFSETQ. The CDR3 region is CASRGQPQSSNYGYTF. CDR3 DNA sequence: TGCGCCAGCAGGGGACAGCCACAGTCGTCTAACTATGGCTACACCTTC.

CDR3 residues: CASSIAGGLTDTQYF. CDR3 DNA sequence: TGCGCCAGCAGTATAGCGGGGGGCCTCACAGATACGCAGTATTTT. The chain has TRBV5-1 and TRBJ2-3; 10 bases fit TRBD2. The CDR3 is made up of 15 amino acids. V was pared by 5 bases and J by 2 bases, with 5 bases of the junction left unmatched. From germline, CDR1 is SGHRS and CDR2 YFSETQ.

This clone has only a few counts. The chain recombines TRBV5-1 with TRBJ2-5; D gene ambiguous. Germline lookup yields CDR1 SGHRS and CDR2 YFSETQ. The length of the CDR3 is 13 residues. The V end was cut by 4 bases, the J end by 1 base, with 8 bases between. The CDR3 sequence is CASSEAFQETQYF. CDR3 nucleotide sequence: TGCGCCAGCAGCGAGGCTTTCCAAGAGACCCAGTACTTC.

The chain carries TRBV28 and TRBJ2-5, with 7 nucleotides matching TRBD1. The CDR3 consists of 13 residues. Germline V gene sequence: CDR1 MDHEN, CDR2 SYDVKM. The V gene end was trimmed by 5 bases and the J gene end by 9 bases; junction bases not matched to a gene: 9. The CDR3 nucleotides are TGTGCCAGCAGTCTGACAGGGAAATGGGCCCAGTACTTC. Protein: CASSLTGKWAQYF.

In this sample, this clone turned up a few times. This chain joins TRBV7-8 and TRBJ1-6; unclear D gene. Germline V gives CDR1 SGHVS, CDR2 FQNEAQ. The CDR3 runs 14 residues. V was trimmed by 2 bases and J by 7 bases, leaving 9 bases between them. In DNA, the CDR3 is TGTGCCAGCAGCTTAAGGGAGCACAATTCACCCCTCCACTTT. The encoded protein is CASSLREHNSPLHF.

This clone was detected only a few times. V and J are TRBV2 and TRBJ2-7; possibly TRBD2 for D (5 bases). CDR1 is SNHLY, CDR2 FYNNEI, per germline. Trimming took off 3 bases at V and 6 bases at J, with 18 bases between the two ends. CDR3 size: 15 residues. The CDR3 is CASSDVTGPRGEQYF. CDR3 DNA sequence: TGTGCCAGCAGTGACGTCACCGGGCCCCGGGGCGAGCAGTACTTC.

The chain carries TRBV2 and TRBJ1-5; 9 nucleotides match TRBD1. V was pared by 8 bases and J by 3 bases, with 5 bases of the junction left unmatched. The CDR3 has 14 amino acids. The germline gives CDR1 SNHLY, CDR2 FYNNEI. The CDR3 coding sequence is TGTGCCAGCCTGAGGACAGGGGACAATCAGCCCCAGCATTTT. This sequence encodes CASLRTGDNQPQHF. Complete variable domain (other parts from reference TRBV2 and TRBJ1-5): EPEVTQTPSHQVTQMGQEVILRCVPISNHLYFYWYRQILGQKVEFLVSFYNNEISEKSEIFDDQFSVERPDGSNFTLKIRSTKLEDSAMYFCASLRTGDNQPQHFGDGTRLSIL.

This chain links TRBV5-1 with TRBJ2-7, with a possible D match to TRBD1 (5 bases). The CDR3 spans 15 residues. V lost 4 bases and J lost 2, with 16 bases in between. The germline V gene has CDR1 SGHRS and CDR2 YFSETQ. The CDR3 DNA sequence: TGCGCCAGCAGCCTCGACAGCAACGACCCCTACGAGCAGTACTTC. Its protein product is CASSLDSNDPYEQYF. The variable domain in full, with the rest retrieved from reference TRBV5-1 and TRBJ2-7, is KAGVTQTPRYLIKTRGQQVTLSCSPISGHRSVSWYQQTPGQGLQFLFEYFSETQRNKGNFPGRFSGRQFSNSRSEMNVSTLELGDSALYLCASSLDSNDPYEQYFGPGTRLTVT.

This clone came up a few times. The rearrangement joins TRBV5-6 to TRBJ1-2; 7 nucleotides agree with TRBD1. The V gene end was trimmed by 2 bases and the J gene end by 6 bases; junction bases not matched to a gene: 10. This CDR3 is built from 15 residues. Germline assignment: CDR1 SGHDT and CDR2 YYEEEE. CDR3 amino acids: CASSLTTGLFDGYTF. Here the CDR3 DNA reads TGTGCCAGCAGCTTAACGACAGGGTTGTTTGATGGCTACACCTTC.

This chain links TRBV15 with TRBJ2-7; 7 nucleotides line up with TRBD2. J gave up 0 bases and V 1 base, and 3 bases lay outside the gene matches. This CDR3 contains 15 residues. Germline CDR1 reads LNHNV; CDR2 reads YYDKDF (reference sequence). The CDR3 region is CATSRGGGSSYEQYF. The DNA of the CDR3 is TGTGCCACCAGCAGAGGCGGCGGGAGCTCCTACGAGCAGTACTTC.

This clone was seen only once. The chain recombines TRBV2 with TRBJ2-1; D is uncertain. This CDR3 is built from 14 residues. V was shortened by 2 bases and J by 8 bases, with 13 bases between the two germline ends. Germline V lookup: CDR1 SNHLY, CDR2 FYNNEI. This CDR3 is CASSEQSGWHEQFF. The CDR3 DNA is TGTGCCAGCAGTGAACAGTCGGGTTGGCATGAGCAGTTCTTC.

This chain uses TRBV19 with TRBJ1-1, with a possible D match to TRBD1 (5 bases). This CDR3 has 13 residues. Germline loops: CDR1 LNHDA, CDR2 SQIVND (reference sequence). V lost 6 bases and J 2 bases, leaving 10 bases between the germline ends. CDR3 DNA sequence: TGTGCCAGTAGAACAGGTAGTAACACTGAAGCTTTCTTT. It specifies CASRTGSNTEAFF.

CDR3 DNA: TGTGCCAGCAGTCCACCTGGGCCTTATGGCTACACCTTC. Its translation is CASSPPGPYGYTF. The chain is built from TRBV7-2 and TRBJ1-2; D is unclear. With 6 bases removed from V and 5 bases from J, the gap between germline ends came to 13 bases. Germline V lookup: CDR1 SGHTA, CDR2 FQGNSA. The CDR3 has 13 residues. The full variable domain, with the rest looked up from reference TRBV7-2 and TRBJ1-2, is GAGVSQSPSNKVTEKGKDVELRCDPISGHTALYWYRQSLGQGLEFLIYFQGNSAPDKSGLPSDRFSAERTGGSVSTLTIQRTQQEDSAVYLCASSPPGPYGYTFGSGTRLTVV.

The V and J genes are TRBV6-4 and TRBJ2-3; 12 positions match TRBD2. Trimming at V came to 5 bases and at J to 2 bases, leaving 11 bases not matched to a gene. The CDR3 is 18 residues long. Looked up from germline, CDR1 is MRHNA and CDR2 is SNTAGT. The CDR3 DNA sequence: TGTGCCAGCAGTTTTCTCGCTACTAGCGGGGGGCTCACAGATACGCAGTATTTT. As protein: CASSFLATSGGLTDTQYF.

The chain employs TRBV11-2 and TRBJ2-2; the match to TRBD1 covers 8 bases. The germline gives CDR1 SGHAT, CDR2 FQNNGV. This CDR3 spans 15 amino acids. With V trimmed by 4 bases and J by 8 bases, 9 bases remained unmatched. The CDR3 protein is CASSSTGAVVGELFF. The CDR3 nucleotides read TGTGCCAGCAGCTCGACAGGGGCGGTCGTGGGGGAGCTGTTTTTT. The full variable domain, completed using reference TRBV11-2 and TRBJ2-2, is EAGVAQSPRYKIIEKRQSVAFWCNPISGHATLYWYQQILGQGPKLLIQFQNNGVVDDSQLPKDRFSAERLKGVDSTLKIQPAKLEDSAVYLCASSSTGAVVGELFFGEGSRLTVL.

This clone was seen just once. CDR3 loop: CASSLGVAETQYF. The CDR3 region has the DNA TGTGCCAGCAGCTTAGGAGTAGCAGAGACCCAGTACTTC. This chain uses TRBV7-3 with TRBJ2-5; D uncertain. V was shortened by 2 bases and J by 4 bases, with 8 bases between the two germline ends. CDR3 size: 13 residues. The germline V gene has CDR1 SGHTA and CDR2 FQGTGA.

The rearrangement joins TRBV5-1 to TRBJ2-1; the D is unclear. This CDR3 contains 11 residues. V dropped 0 bases and J dropped 10 bases, with 5 bases sitting between them. Germline assignment: CDR1 SGHRS and CDR2 YFSETQ. CDR3 loop: CASSLDIEQFF. CDR3 sequence (DNA): TGCGCCAGCAGCTTGGATATAGAGCAGTTCTTC.

J is TRBJ2-6 and V is TRBV7-2, with D perhaps TRBD1 (6 bases). Looked up from germline, CDR1 is SGHTA and CDR2 is FQGNSA. The ends were cut back, 4 bases at V and 1 base at J, with 20 bases in the middle. CDR3 length: 19 residues. DNA of the CDR3: TGTGCCAGCAGCTCCTTTTCGACAGGCTTAAGATCTGGGGCCAACGTCCTGACTTTC. It is translated as CASSSFSTGLRSGANVLTF.

This clone was observed a few times. The chain joins TRBV5-1 to TRBJ2-3, with TRBD2 as a possible D gene (6 bases). Germline V CDR1 and CDR2: SGHRS, YFSETQ. CDR3 length: 16 residues. With 5 bases removed from V and 0 bases from J, the gap between germline ends came to 16 bases. CDR3 loop: CASRPGLQGSTDTQYF. DNA for the CDR3: TGCGCCAGCAGACCGGGACTGCAAGGTAGCACAGATACGCAGTATTTT.

This clone was recorded only once. The chain recombines TRBV19 with TRBJ1-5, with TRBD1 identical over 8 bases. The CDR3 sequence is 16 residues long. CDR1 and CDR2 (germline): LNHDA, SQIVND (reference sequence). V was pared by 5 bases and J by 4 bases, with 10 bases of the junction left unmatched. For the CDR3, the DNA is TGTGCCAGTAGTTCCCCGGACAGGGTTCGGAATCAGCCCCAGCATTTT. Amino acid sequence: CASSSPDRVRNQPQHF.

The chain carries TRBV19 and TRBJ1-1; D gene unclear. CDR1 and CDR2 from the germline V gene are LNHDA and SQIVND (reference sequence). The CDR3 consists of 11 residues. The germline V and J ends were trimmed by 4 bases and 7 bases, with 7 bases remaining between them. The CDR3 DNA reads as TGTGCCAGTAGTACACAGTGTGAAGCTTTCTTT. Translated, it gives CASSTQCEAFF.

This chain connects TRBV2 to TRBJ2-3, with 9 nucleotides matching TRBD1. Per germline, CDR1 SNHLY and CDR2 FYNNEI. The CDR3 consists of 14 residues. The J segment lost 4 bases and the V segment lost 7 bases, leaving 6 bases of the junction unmatched. CDR3 DNA sequence: TGTGCCAGCACCAGAGACAGGGGGTCAGATACGCAGTATTTT. It codes for CASTRDRGSDTQYF.

On this clone: The same CDR3 can be traced to other DNA sequences in this sample. The chain employs TRBV19 and TRBJ1-5, with a tentative D call TRBD1 (6 bases). The CDR3 is made up of 13 amino acids. V lost 0 bases to trimming and J lost 6 bases, with 6 bases between them. Per the germline V gene, CDR1 is LNHDA and CDR2 is SQIVND (reference sequence). The CDR3 nucleotides are TGTGCCAGTAGTATAGAAGGGGGTCAGCCCCAGCATTTT. Its protein product is CASSIEGGQPQHF.